The 8 T cell receptor beta chains reported below all come from one sample, sequenced in a study of response to subunit inactivated influenza vaccine. TCRdb fed the RT-PCR reads into MiXCR, producing one record per CDR3 protein. Here the sample spans 500,000 to 600,000 distinct CDR3 sequences, about 15% being singletons. The starting material was CD4+ T cells sorted from PBMCs, obtained roughly 24 months after vaccination. Source of these receptors: a man aged 45 to 70 who received an inactivated influenza vaccine.

In this sample, this clonotype turned up a few times. This chain connects TRBV5-1 to TRBJ2-1, with D perhaps matching TRBD1 or TRBD2 (5 bases each). The germline V gene has CDR1 SGHRS and CDR2 YFSETQ. This CDR3 spans 16 amino acids. V lost 4 bases to trimming and J lost 3 bases, with 17 bases between them. The CDR3 region has the DNA TGCGCCAGCAGCCCCCAAGAGGGGACGGACTACAATGAGCAGTTCTTC. Its protein product is CASSPQEGTDYNEQFF.

The chain uses TRBV5-1 and TRBJ2-7, with 7 bases aligning to TRBD1. CDR1 and CDR2 (germline): SGHRS, YFSETQ. This CDR3 spans 14 amino acids. Trimming at V came to 4 bases and at J to 2 bases, leaving 6 bases not matched to a gene. The CDR3 region is CASSPQGPPYEQYF. CDR3 nucleotides: TGCGCCAGCAGCCCACAGGGGCCCCCCTACGAGCAGTACTTC.

This clonotype was found a few times. J is TRBJ2-1 and V is TRBV12-3 or TRBV12-4; D gene unclear. V gave up 1 base and J gave up 5 bases, with 12 bases separating them. The CDR3 is 15 residues long. The CDR3 DNA reads TGTGCCAGCAGTTTAGGGACCACATTTCACAATGAGCAGTTCTTC. This gives the protein CASSLGTTFHNEQFF.

This chain links TRBV6-2 or TRBV6-3 with TRBJ2-3, with D unclear. Trimming removed 11 bases at V and 4 bases at J, with 19 bases between. The CDR3 loop spans 14 amino acids. Germline-derived CDR1 and CDR2 are MNHEY and SVGEGT. The CDR3 nucleotides read TGTGCCCACGCGCGCGGTCCTGTCGCAGATACGCAGTATTTT. Amino acid sequence: CAHARGPVADTQYF.

The chain has TRBV6-2 or TRBV6-3 and TRBJ2-5, with TRBD2 matching over 9 bases. Germline CDR1 is MNHEY and CDR2 is SVGEGT. There are 16 residues in the CDR3. The junction had 5 bases not matched to a gene; V was cut back by 2 bases and J by 1 base. The CDR3 region is CASSYRRGGLQETQYF. CDR3 bases: TGTGCCAGCAGTTACCGGCGGGGGGGCCTCCAAGAGACCCAGTACTTC.

V gene TRBV12-3 or TRBV12-4 combines with J gene TRBJ2-1; TRBD1 matches at 9 bases. The V segment lost 5 bases and the J segment 16 bases; nucleotides outside the gene matches: 6. The CDR3 runs 11 residues. CDR3 in amino acids: CASSPGTGKFF. Here the CDR3 DNA reads TGTGCCAGCAGTCCGGGGACAGGGAAATTCTTC.

This sequence joins TRBV9 and TRBJ2-3; TRBD2 matches 7 bases. Germline-derived CDR1 and CDR2 are SGDLS and YYNGEE. Germline trimming cut 6 bases from V and 6 bases from J; bases unmatched to any gene: 7. This CDR3 is built from 13 residues. The CDR3 DNA sequence: TGTGCCAGCACCGTTCACGGGGGGGATACGCAGTATTTT. It is translated as CASTVHGGDTQYF.

Ten or more counts support this clonotype. The V gene is TRBV6-2 or TRBV6-3, the J gene TRBJ2-7; TRBD2 matches at 10 bases. The CDR3 loop spans 13 amino acids. The V and J ends lost 8 bases and 2 bases, in that order; junction bases with no gene match: 3. CDR1 is MNHEY, CDR2 SVGEGT, per germline. Here the CDR3 reads CASGTSETYEQYF. CDR3 bases: TGTGCCAGCGGGACTAGCGAAACCTACGAGCAGTACTTC.